The source of this T cell receptor (beta chain) is a study of blood T cell repertoires in COVID-19 (dated by TCRdb to about 2020). Some background on the complete study: The collaborator samples originated in the United States, Italy and Spain and spanned the acute and convalescent phases of COVID-19. The material from the prospective study consisted of cDNA or gDNA derived from T cells, B-cell-depleted T cells, or PBMCs. The dataset comprised deeply sampled blood TCRbeta repertoires from subjects exposed to, actively infected with, or recovered from COVID-19. The repertoires were made available in a free public database intended to serve as a resource for research on the immune response to SARS-CoV-2. The samples were drawn from two sources: the first 160 participants of the ongoing ImmuneRACE study, and 950 to 1,500 subjects contributed by 6 global collaborators. The sample metadata nearly always contained a de-identified subject ID, COVID-19 status, age in years and sex. Where available, HLA class I and class II types were taken from metadata supplied by the sample provider and were not determined by assay-based typing.

In the prospective study, participants were roughly 18 to 95 years old, resided in about two dozen geographic areas of the United States, and were enrolled through a virtual design. In the prospective study, cohorts were assigned on the basis of participant-reported clinical history obtained from a screening survey and a study questionnaire. ImmuneRACE Cohort 3 recovered participants were defined by two consecutive negative NP/OP PCR tests, healthcare professional clearance, or symptom resolution. Mobile phlebotomists in the prospective study collected whole blood, serum and a nasopharyngeal or oropharyngeal swab from every participant. Over a 2-month period, participants in the prospective study had the option of providing additional blood draws and questionnaires. Before DNA extraction, blood samples from the prospective study were shipped at room temperature or frozen. TCRbeta CDR3 regions were amplified from genomic DNA by means of the immunoSEQ Assay, a bias-controlled multiplex PCR. The original methods were these. The number of nucleated cells in each sample was estimated by amplification of reference gene primers within the assay. Sequence reads were collapsed and filtered to measure the absolute abundance of every unique TCRbeta CDR3 rearrangement. Productive Simpson clonality was computed per sample as the square root of Simpson's diversity index over productive rearrangements. TCRdb limited this immuneACCESS table to in-frame rearrangements with V and J called. A share of clones is missing; checked studies link under half to unresolved V genes, and the rest is unexplained. For V, J and clone size, that table is used; D and trimming come from the DNA. Counted in this sample were over 150,000 clones; 80% to 85% of them appeared once. The biggest ten clones account for roughly 7% of the sample.

About this clone: The antigen it recognizes is unknown. Qualities for individual bases were not recorded, and no much larger clone is one base off.

Points the paper makes about the study in general: The amount of clinical and demographic metadata varied by source and participant and was provided uncurated.

The germline V gene specifies KGHSH as CDR1 and LQKENI as CDR2. The CDR3 covers 14 residues, taking in both the cysteine and the phenylalanine. The CDR3 DNA has 42 bases and is translated from base 1. The junction shows trimming of 5 bases on V and 5 bases on J, and the gene matches do not reach 5 bases of it. The chain was built from TRBV18 and TRBJ1-4, with 7 junctional bases fitting TRBD1. Material: PBMCs or T cells enriched from blood (not recorded which). The sequence was obtained from a man aged 35-49 years who had recovered from COVID-19. At the DNA level, the sequence is TGTGCCAGCTCAGAGGGGGCCGGCAATGAAAAACTGTTTTTT. This codes for CASSEGAGNEKLFF.